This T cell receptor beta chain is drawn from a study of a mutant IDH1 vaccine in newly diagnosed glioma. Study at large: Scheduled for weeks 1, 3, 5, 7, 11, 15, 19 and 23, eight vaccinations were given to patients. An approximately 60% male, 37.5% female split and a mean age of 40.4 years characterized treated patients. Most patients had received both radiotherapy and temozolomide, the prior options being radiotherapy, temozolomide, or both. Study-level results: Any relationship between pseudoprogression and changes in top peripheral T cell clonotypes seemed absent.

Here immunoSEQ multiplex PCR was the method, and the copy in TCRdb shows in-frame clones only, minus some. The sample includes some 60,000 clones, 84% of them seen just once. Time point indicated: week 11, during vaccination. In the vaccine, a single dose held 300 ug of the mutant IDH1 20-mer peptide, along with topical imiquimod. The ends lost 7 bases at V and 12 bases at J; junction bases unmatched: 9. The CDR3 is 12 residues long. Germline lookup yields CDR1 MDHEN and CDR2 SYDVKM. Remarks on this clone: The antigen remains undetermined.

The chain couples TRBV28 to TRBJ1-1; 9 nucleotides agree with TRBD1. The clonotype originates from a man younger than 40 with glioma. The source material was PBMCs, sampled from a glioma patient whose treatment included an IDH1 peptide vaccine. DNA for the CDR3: TGTGCCAGCAATAACAGGGGGCTTGATACTTTCTTT. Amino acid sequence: CASNNRGLDTFF.